This TCR beta chain originates from a study of T cells after yellow fever vaccination. Study at large: Preparing low-cell-number fractions relied on SMART-Seq v4 Ultra Low Input.

V dropped 1 base and J dropped 2; count of bases not matched to a gene: 7. CDR3 size: 16 residues. The germline V gene has CDR1 DFQATT and CDR2 SNEGSKA (reference sequence). The study's findings and limits: Among primary-vaccination clones, most reappeared after the booster, at approximately 96% for CD4 and roughly 90% for CD8.

TCRdb processed the 5' RACE reads anew with MiXCR; each CDR3 protein has one entry. The sample includes a few hundred thousand distinct CDR3 sequences, about a fifth of them seen just once. As to this clonotype: Antigen: not known.

The input for sequencing was PBMCs, taken 15 days after the yellow fever booster vaccination. This TCR was recovered from a man aged 25 to 45 who received the YFV17D yellow fever vaccine. V gene TRBV20-1 combines with J gene TRBJ2-1; 8 bases align to TRBD2. The CDR3 loop reads CSARAHQAGAYNEQFF. The CDR3 bases are TGCAGTGCTAGAGCCCACCAAGCGGGAGCCTACAATGAGCAGTTCTTC.